This record covers a single T cell receptor beta chain. This clone was seen only once. The antigen it recognizes is unknown. No base-level quality is on record; no much larger clone is a single base apart. Whole blood was collected in K2EDTA tubes by collaborating institutions according to the institutions' own protocols. Collaborator samples were shipped for TCRbeta analysis as frozen whole blood, isolated PBMCs, or DNA extracted from either sample type. The data belong to a study of blood T cell repertoires in COVID-19 (dated by TCRdb to about 2020). Broadly, across the study: Collaborator samples came from the United States, Italy and Spain and covered acute and convalescent phases of COVID-19. The dataset comprised deeply sampled blood TCRbeta repertoires from subjects exposed to, actively infected with, or recovered from COVID-19. The samples were drawn from two sources: the first 160 participants of the ongoing ImmuneRACE study, and 1,254 subjects contributed by 6 global collaborators. The prospective study material was composed of cDNA or gDNA derived from T cells, B-cell-depleted T cells, or PBMCs. HLA class I and class II types, where available, came from metadata supplied by the sample provider rather than from assay-based typing. The sample metadata nearly always contained a de-identified subject ID, COVID-19 status, age in years and sex. A freely available public database, intended as a resource for researchers studying the immune response to SARS-CoV-2, is where the repertoires were released.

The immunoSEQ Assay, a bias-controlled multiplex PCR, was used to amplify TCRbeta CDR3 regions from genomic DNA. Per the original workflow: Within the assay, amplification of reference gene primers was used to estimate how many nucleated cells each sample contained. Sequence reads were collapsed and filtered to measure the absolute abundance of every unique TCRbeta CDR3 rearrangement. Productive Simpson clonality was computed per sample as the square root of Simpson's diversity index over productive rearrangements. TCRdb provides this immuneACCESS table in a form limited to in-frame rearrangements. Some clones are lacking; in checked studies, under half of them reflect an unresolved V gene, and why the rest are absent is not known. V and J calls and clone size follow that table, whereas D and trimming were derived from the DNA. Within this sample are more than 200,000 clones, with around 90% of them counted one time only. Jointly, the top ten make up around 0.67% of the sample.

Inclusive of the bounding cysteine and phenylalanine, the CDR3 is 14 residues long. The sequence is cut down to CDR3 DNA, 42 bases in frame from base 1. At the junction V is shortened by 3 bases and J by 5 bases, with 13 bases in between. In the germline V gene, CDR1 corresponds to MGHDK and CDR2 to SYGVNS. What the research found in general, with its limitations: The quantity of clinical and demographic metadata differed by source and by participant and was supplied without curation.

Rearrangement joined TRBV25-1 to TRBJ1-2, with the D segment identity uncertain. Sequenced: peripheral blood. The source is a human donor in a cohort sampled during active COVID-19. The bases are TGTGCCAGCAGTGATTCCGCTACGGGATATGGCTACACCTTC. Its amino acids are CASSDSATGYGYTF.